This TCR beta chain emerged from a study of regulatory T cells in long-lasting Graves disease. Arm-PCR of CDR3 regions and iRepertoire HTBI primers were the basis on which TCR beta libraries were built. MiXCR, run by TCRdb on the multiplex PCR reads, gives a single entry per CDR3 protein. The data hold roughly 610,000 distinct CDR3 sequences, with roughly 16% observed a single time. The V gene lost 4 bases and the J gene lost 2 bases, with 14 bases spanning the gap. This CDR3 spans 15 amino acids. CDR1 is MNHNS, CDR2 SASEGT, per germline. Regarding time point: newly diagnosed GD, antithyroid drugs for less than 3 months. The authors made the TCR library using RNA they extracted from PBMCs. This clonotype was counted many times. This sample was also put to use in a study of T cells in Graves' hyperthyroidism and ophthalmopathy.

The TCR was taken from a woman in her twenties or thirties with Graves disease. Source: peripheral blood mononuclear cells (PBMCs), taken at new diagnosis, from a patient treated with antithyroid drugs. The V and J genes are TRBV6-1 and TRBJ2-5, with D possibly called TRBD1 or TRBD2 (5 bases each). CDR3 residues: CASSAGTVPQETQYF. The CDR3 DNA follows: TGTGCCAGCAGTGCGGGGACGGTGCCACAAGAGACCCAGTACTTC.